A selection of T cell receptor beta chains follows, all from one sample in a study of persistence of HIV-infected CD4 T cells. These TCRs' antigens remain unknown. Profiling relied on immunoSEQ multiplex PCR, and the TCRdb table lists in-frame clones only, not all of them. The sample lists under 50,000 clones, 90% to 95% occurring once. The specimen was CD4+ T cells sorted from PBMCs after approximately 19-hour stimulation, collected from a patient who received antiretroviral therapy. The source of these receptors is an adult man with HIV who was CMV-seropositive. CDR3s include the opening cysteine and the closing phenylalanine or tryptophan. The order of the fields is D gene, V gene, clone size, J gene, CDR3 DNA, CDR3 protein. A D gene is named only where the DNA matches it firmly. Some rows mark clone size as missing; the rest say once, few, many or name a class of expanded clone.

>TRBD1|TRBV5-1|NA|TRBJ1-1
TGCGCCAGCAGCTTGGACAGGGGACGGAACACTGAAGCTTTCTTT
CASSLDRGRNTEAFF
>NA|TRBV28|NA|TRBJ2-2
TGTGCCAGCAGTTTAAGCCTATCGAACACCGGGGAGCTGTTTTTT
CASSLSLSNTGELFF
>NA|TRBV2|NA|TRBJ1-1
TGTGCCAGCAGGACGGCCAGGCGAACTGAAGCTTTCTTT
CASRTARRTEAFF
>NA|TRBV7-3|few|TRBJ1-5
TGTGCCAGCAGCTTAACGGGGCCAGTTAGCAATCAGCCCCAGCATTTT
CASSLTGPVSNQPQHF
>NA|TRBV6-5|NA|TRBJ1-5
TGTGCCAGCAGGCGAGGGTCGTGGGATCAGCCCCAGCATTTT
CASRRGSWDQPQHF
>NA|TRBV7-2|NA|TRBJ2-7
TGTGCCAGCAGCTTAGCGGGGAATCCATACGAGCAGTACTTC
CASSLAGNPYEQYF
>NA|TRBV5-1|NA|TRBJ1-1
TGCGCCAGCAGCTTACAGGGAATGAACACTGAAGCTTTCTTT
CASSLQGMNTEAFF
>TRBD1|TRBV19|NA|TRBJ2-2
TGTGCCAGTAGTATACGGGGACAGGGTCGGGGCACCGGGGAGCTGTTTTTT
CASSIRGQGRGTGELFF
>NA|TRBV28|NA|TRBJ1-5
TGTGCCAGCAGTTTATCCTGGGATCGGCCCCAGCATTTT
CASSLSWDRPQHF
>TRBD1|TRBV5-6|once|TRBJ1-2
TGTGCCAGCAGCTCGACCAGACAGGGGAGCTATGGCTACACCTTC
CASSSTRQGSYGYTF
>NA|TRBV30|NA|TRBJ2-1
TGTGCCTGGGAAAACAGGGTAGGCAATGAGCAGTTCTTC
CAWENRVGNEQFF
>TRBD1|TRBV7-2|NA|TRBJ2-2
TGTGCCAGCAGCTTAGCAGGGGGCGCGAGCACCGGGGAGCTGTTTTTT
CASSLAGGASTGELFF
>NA|TRBV14|NA|TRBJ2-5
TGTGCCAGCAGCCAAGAAGTCGGGGGCGGTGAGACCCAGTACTTC
CASSQEVGGGETQYF
>NA|TRBV29-1|few|TRBJ2-7
TGCAGCGTTTGGACACAGGGTTACGAGCAGTACTTC
CSVWTQGYEQYF
>TRBD1|TRBV10-3|once|TRBJ1-2
TGTGCCATCAGGAGCGGGACAGGGGATGGGTATGGCTACACCTTC
CAIRSGTGDGYGYTF
>NA|TRBV3-1/TRBV3-2|NA|TRBJ2-5
TGTGCCAGCAGCCGGGAGGCCAGGGCGGAGACCCAGTACTTC
CASSREARAETQYF
>NA|TRBV10-2|NA|TRBJ1-5
TGCGCCAGCAGTGAGGGGGGTGGGCAGCCCCAGCATTTT
CASSEGGGQPQHF
>NA|TRBV9|NA|TRBJ1-6
TGTGCCAGCAGCGTAGAAGAAGGGTCGGGTAATTCACCCCTCCACTTT
CASSVEEGSGNSPLHF
>NA|TRBV5-1|NA|TRBJ1-1
TGCGCCAGCAGCTTGGTGGGGGCGGGGAGGACTGAAGCTTTCTTT
CASSLVGAGRTEAFF
>TRBD2|TRBV7-8|NA|TRBJ2-3
TGTGCCAGCAGGTCCTTTCCACTAGCGGGGACAATATCTAGCACAGATACGCAGTATTTT
CASRSFPLAGTISSTDTQYF
>TRBD1|TRBV18|once|TRBJ2-7
TGTGCCAGCTCACCACGGTTGGGGGACAGGGTCTCCTACGAGCAGTACTTC
CASSPRLGDRVSYEQYF
>NA|TRBV20-1|NA|TRBJ2-3
TGCAGCGCCACAAGCACAGATACGCAGTATTTT
CSATSTDTQYF
>NA|TRBV28|NA|TRBJ1-1
TGTGCCAGCAGCAGGACAGCGAACACTGAAGCTTTCTTT
CASSRTANTEAFF
>NA|TRBV3-1/TRBV3-2|NA|TRBJ2-2
TGTGCCAGCAGCTCGGGACTTTACACCGGGGAGCTGTTTTTT
CASSSGLYTGELFF
>TRBD1|TRBV6-5|NA|TRBJ2-1
TGTGCCAGCGGCGGGCAGGGGGCGTACAATGAGCAGTTCTTC
CASGGQGAYNEQFF
>NA|TRBV28|NA|TRBJ2-3
TGTGCCAGCAGTTCCAACAGGGATGGGACAGATACGCAGTATTTT
CASSSNRDGTDTQYF
>NA|TRBV2|NA|TRBJ1-5
TGTGCCAGCAGGGGCACAGGGTCCAATCAGCCCCAGCATTTT
CASRGTGSNQPQHF
>NA|TRBV5-1|NA|TRBJ2-3
TGCGCCAGCAGCTCGGGACTGCTAAAAACCAGCACAGATACGCAGTATTTT
CASSSGLLKTSTDTQYF
>TRBD1|TRBV27|NA|TRBJ2-4
TGTGCCAGCACACCCGGGACAGGATTTGCCAAAAACATTCAGTACTTC
CASTPGTGFAKNIQYF
>NA|TRBV7-3|NA|TRBJ2-1
TGTGCCAGCAGCCTCGGGCCGAGCTCCTACAATGAGCAGTTCTTC
CASSLGPSSYNEQFF
>NA|TRBV18|NA|TRBJ2-1
TGTGCCAGCTCACCACAAGGTTTAAGCTCCTACAATGAGCAGTTCTTC
CASSPQGLSSYNEQFF
>NA|TRBV5-4|NA|TRBJ1-1
TGTGCCAGCAGCTTGGACCAAGCTGCGGGGGAAGCTTTCTTT
CASSLDQAAGEAFF
>TRBD1|TRBV10-3|NA|TRBJ1-1
TGTGCCATCAGTTTGACAGGGGGCACTGAAGCTTTCTTT
CAISLTGGTEAFF
>NA|TRBV10-3|once|TRBJ2-1
TGTGCCATCAGTGCCAGGGGAGACAATGAGCAGTTCTTC
CAISARGDNEQFF
>NA|TRBV20-1|NA|TRBJ1-4
TGCAGTGCTAGCCAGGCGACCAAACTGTTTTTT
CSASQATKLFF
>TRBD1|TRBV5-1|NA|TRBJ2-3
TGCGCCAGCAGCTTGGCCGCCGGACAGGGCCCAGATACGCAGTATTTT
CASSLAAGQGPDTQYF
>TRBD1|TRBV11-3|NA|TRBJ2-2
TGTGCCAGCAGTCGCCTTCCCGGGACAGGGTCTGGAACCGGGGAGCTGTTTTTT
CASSRLPGTGSGTGELFF
>NA|TRBV5-1|NA|TRBJ1-2
TGCGCCAGCAGCTTCGGGACTAACTATGGCTACACCTTC
CASSFGTNYGYTF
>NA|TRBV6-5|NA|TRBJ2-3
TGTGCCAGCAGTTACAGAAGGGGGGATACGCAGTATTTT
CASSYRRGDTQYF
>NA|TRBV19|NA|TRBJ2-7
TGTGCCAGTAGTAACCCCGGGGGCGCGGTTTACGAGCAGTACTTC
CASSNPGGAVYEQYF
>NA|TRBV20-1|NA|TRBJ1-2
TGCAGTGCTAGAAAGGTTTGGGGCTACACCTTC
CSARKVWGYTF